This TCR beta chain was recorded in a study of blood T cells in healthy people across ages. This clonotype was recorded a few times. Ranging in age from about 6 to 90, the donors were healthy Caucasian individuals from Russia. A sample-barcoded 5' primer and a J-beta primer mix were used in a second PCR of about 6 to 12 cycles. Each CDR3 protein is one row after TCRdb ran MiXCR on the 5' RACE reads. The sample lists some 780,000 distinct CDR3 sequences; more than 50% were seen once. Deletions cut 4 bases from V and 8 bases from J, with 15 bases between. This CDR3 contains 14 residues. Germline-derived CDR1 and CDR2 are SGHTA and FQGTGA.

The material sequenced was blood. This TCR derives from a man aged 35-49 years in good health. V is TRBV7-3 and J is TRBJ2-1, with no clear D. CDR3 sequence: CASSSLQSGDEQFF. Here the CDR3 DNA reads TGTGCCAGCAGCTCCTTGCAGTCCGGCGATGAGCAGTTCTTC.